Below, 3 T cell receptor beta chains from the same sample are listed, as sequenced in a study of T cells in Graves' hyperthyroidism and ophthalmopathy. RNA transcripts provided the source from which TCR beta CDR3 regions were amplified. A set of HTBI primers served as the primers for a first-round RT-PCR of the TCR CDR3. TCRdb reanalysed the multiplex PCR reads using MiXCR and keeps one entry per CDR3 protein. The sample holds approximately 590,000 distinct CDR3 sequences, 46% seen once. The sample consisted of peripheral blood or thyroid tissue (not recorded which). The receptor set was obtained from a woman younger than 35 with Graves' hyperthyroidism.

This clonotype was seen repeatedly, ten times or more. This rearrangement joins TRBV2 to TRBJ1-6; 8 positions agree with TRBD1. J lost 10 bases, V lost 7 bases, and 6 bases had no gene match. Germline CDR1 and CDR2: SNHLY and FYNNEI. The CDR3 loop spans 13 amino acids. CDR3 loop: CASNDRGGSPLHF. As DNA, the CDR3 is TGTGCCAGCAACGACAGGGGCGGCTCACCCCTCCACTTT.

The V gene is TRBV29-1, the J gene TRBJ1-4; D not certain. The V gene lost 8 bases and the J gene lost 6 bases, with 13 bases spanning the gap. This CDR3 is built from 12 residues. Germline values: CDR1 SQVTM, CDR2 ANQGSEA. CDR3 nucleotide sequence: TGCAGCCTGACTCAACTGGATGAAAAACTGTTTTTT. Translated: CSLTQLDEKLFF.

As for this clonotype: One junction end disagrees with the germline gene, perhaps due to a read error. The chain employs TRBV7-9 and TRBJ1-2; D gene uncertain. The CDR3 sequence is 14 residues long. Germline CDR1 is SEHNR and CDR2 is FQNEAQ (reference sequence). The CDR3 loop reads CASSLGLSVYGYTF. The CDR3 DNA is TGTGCCAGCAGTTTAGGCTTGTCAGTCTATGGCTACACCTTC.